The 32 T cell receptor beta chains below all came from one sample that was sequenced in a study of blood T cell repertoires in COVID-19. Profiled with immunoSEQ multiplex PCR; TCRdb holds only in-frame clones, not every one. This table holds 80,000 to 100,000 clones, 65% to 90% found once. Material for sequencing was peripheral blood. Source of these receptors: an elderly woman with active or convalescent COVID-19.

This rearrangement joins TRBV12-3 or TRBV12-4 to TRBJ1-2; possibly TRBD1 for D (6 bases). The CDR3 contains 11 residues. V lost 6 bases and J lost 8, with 10 bases in between. CDR3 DNA sequence: TGTGCCAGCAGGGACAGAGGAGGCTACACCTTC. It yields the protein CASRDRGGYTF.

This clone was observed a single time. V is TRBV3-1 (or the pseudogene TRBV3-2) and J is TRBJ2-2, with 8 bases matching TRBD2. In germline, CDR1 is LGHDT, CDR2 YNNKEL (reference sequence). The J segment lost 5 bases and the V segment lost 8 bases, leaving 10 bases of the junction unmatched. This CDR3 contains 15 residues. The CDR3 DNA is TGTGCCAGCGTCAAAGGATTAGCGGGAACCGGGGAGCTGTTTTTT. This translates into CASVKGLAGTGELFF.

This CDR3 reads CASSTRQGRSSTDTQYF. The CDR3 region has the DNA TGTGCCAGCAGCACGAGACAGGGGAGGTCAAGCACAGATACGCAGTATTTT. The chain links TRBV11-3 to TRBJ2-3, with 8 bases matching TRBD1. The CDR3 sequence is 17 residues long. V shed 5 bases and J 0 bases; nucleotides not matched to a gene: 10. Per germline, CDR1 SGHNT and CDR2 YENEEA.

CDR3: CASSTGGATEAFF. The CDR3 DNA sequence: TGTGCCAGCAGTACAGGGGGCGCAACTGAAGCTTTCTTT. The rearrangement joins TRBV28 to TRBJ1-1; 9 bases agree with TRBD1. CDR3 length equals 13 residues. The germline gives CDR1 MDHEN, CDR2 SYDVKM. Trimming removed 5 bases from V and 5 bases from J; junction bases left unmatched: 3.

This clone came up a few times. This chain connects TRBV19 to TRBJ2-2; 9 bases match TRBD2. Germline CDR1 LNHDA, CDR2 SQIVND (reference sequence). V was pared by 5 bases and J by 8 bases, with 9 bases of the junction left unmatched. The CDR3 has 15 amino acids. The CDR3 protein is CASSLREGYTGELFF. CDR3 in DNA: TGTGCCAGTAGTTTGCGGGAGGGATATACTGGGGAGCTGTTTTTT.

This chain links TRBV5-6 with TRBJ2-7; 11 bases match TRBD2. CDR1 SGHDT and CDR2 YYEEEE come from the germline V gene. This CDR3 is 15 amino acids long. V was clipped by 0 bases and J by 7 bases; unmatched bases: 6. The CDR3 nucleotides are TGTGCCAGCAGCTTGGTAGCGGGGGGGCCTGGAGAGCAGTACTTC. Translation gives CASSLVAGGPGEQYF.

The genes are TRBV5-1 and TRBJ2-3; the D gene is possibly TRBD2 (5 bases). Trimming left V 0 bases short and J 8 bases short, with 19 bases between. CDR1 is SGHRS and CDR2 is YFSETQ in the germline V gene. The CDR3 spans 16 residues. CDR3 coding DNA: TGCGCCAGCAGCTTGGCGGGCGGGTCTGGATTAGGTACGCAGTATTTT. This translates into CASSLAGGSGLGTQYF.

The chain recombines TRBV15 with TRBJ1-3; no firm D call. This CDR3 has 15 residues. V gave up 0 bases and J gave up 3 bases, with 9 bases separating them. From germline, CDR1 is LNHNV and CDR2 YYDKDF (reference sequence). The CDR3 nucleotides read TGTGCCACCAGCAGAGATTTGGCGGTTGGAAACACCATATATTTT. This encodes CATSRDLAVGNTIYF.

This clone appeared once. The rearrangement uses TRBV5-6 and TRBJ2-1; the match to TRBD2 covers 8 bases. Germline CDR1 reads SGHDT; CDR2 reads YYEEEE. This CDR3 has 15 amino acids. Germline trimming cut 3 bases from V and 10 bases from J; bases unmatched to any gene: 12. The CDR3 protein is CASSSRLASLREQFF. The CDR3 coding sequence is TGTGCCAGCAGCTCGCGACTAGCGAGCTTGAGGGAGCAGTTCTTC.

The chain combines TRBV5-1 with TRBJ2-5; perhaps TRBD2 as D (6 bases). This CDR3 is 15 amino acids long. Trimming left V 4 bases short and J 5 bases short, with 18 bases between. Germline V lookup: CDR1 SGHRS, CDR2 YFSETQ. CDR3 residues: CASSRVADPQETQYF. CDR3 coding DNA: TGCGCCAGCAGCAGGGTAGCGGACCCCCAGGAGACCCAGTACTTC.

This chain uses TRBV18 with TRBJ1-4, with D hard to call. The V end was cut by 0 bases, the J end by 7 bases, with 12 bases between. The CDR3 runs 15 residues. Germline CDR1 and CDR2: KGHSH and LQKENI. CDR3 sequence reads: CASSPPVAFGEKLFF. The CDR3 coding sequence is TGTGCCAGCTCACCACCGGTGGCCTTTGGTGAAAAACTGTTTTTT.

The chain has TRBV12-5 and TRBJ2-1; 8 bases are shared with TRBD1. V lost 1 base, J lost 0 bases, and 8 bases stayed unmatched. The length of the CDR3 is 18 residues. The germline gives CDR1 LGHNT, CDR2 FRNRAP. The DNA of the CDR3 is TGTGCTAGTGGTTTGGATAAACCCGGGACAGGCTCCTACAATGAGCAGTTCTTC. Translated, it gives CASGLDKPGTGSYNEQFF.

The gene calls are TRBV27 and TRBJ2-5; possibly TRBD1 for D (5 bases). The V and J ends lost 2 bases and 4 bases respectively, with 5 bases between them. The germline CDR1 and CDR2 sequences are MNHEY and SMNVEV (reference sequence). The CDR3 runs to 12 residues. The CDR3 DNA reads as TGTGCCAGCAGTTTAAGGGGAGAGACCCAGTACTTC. This codes for CASSLRGETQYF.

The rearrangement links TRBV18 to TRBJ1-2; D gene unclear. The CDR3 is 16 residues long. CDR1 is KGHSH, CDR2 LQKENI, per germline. Deletions cut 0 bases from V and 4 bases from J, with 15 bases between. CDR3 protein: CASSPPGSGELYGYTF. The CDR3 DNA is TGTGCCAGCTCACCACCGGGGAGCGGAGAGCTCTATGGCTACACCTTC.

The chain links TRBV5-4 to TRBJ1-1; D is uncertain. The length of the CDR3 is 13 residues. From germline, CDR1 is SGHNT and CDR2 YYREEE (reference sequence). Trimming cost V 5 bases and J 3 bases, with 11 bases left between them. The CDR3 nucleotides are TGTGCCAGCAGTTCCGTGGCAGACACTGAAGCTTTCTTT. This gives the protein CASSSVADTEAFF.

V usage is TRBV24-1 and J usage is TRBJ2-1; unclear D gene. Looked up from germline, CDR1 is KGHDR and CDR2 is SFDVKD. The CDR3 has 13 residues. The V end lost 0 bases, the J end lost 10 bases, and 9 bases lay between the germline ends. DNA for the CDR3: TGTGCCACCAGTGATTTGGACATTAAGGAGCAGTTCTTC. The encoded protein is CATSDLDIKEQFF.

Note on this clone: Other DNA variants within this sample encode the same CDR3. CDR3: CASSLTASGSYNEQFF. DNA for the CDR3: TGTGCCAGCAGCTTAACGGCTAGCGGGAGCTACAATGAGCAGTTCTTC. The chain carries TRBV7-3 and TRBJ2-1; 10 positions match TRBD2. This CDR3 has 16 residues. Germline V gene sequence: CDR1 SGHTA, CDR2 FQGTGA. V dropped 0 bases and J dropped 3; count of bases not matched to a gene: 2.

The gene calls are TRBV24-1 and TRBJ2-2, with a weak D call TRBD1 (5 bases). Germline loops: CDR1 KGHDR, CDR2 SFDVKD. The CDR3 runs to 14 residues. The V gene lost 9 bases and the J gene lost 6 bases, with 16 bases spanning the gap. The CDR3 is CATASAGPPGELFF. The CDR3 nucleotides are TGTGCCACCGCCTCGGCAGGGCCTCCCGGGGAGCTGTTTTTT.

The chain recombines TRBV29-1 with TRBJ1-3, with D uncertain. V lost 2 bases and J lost 0, with 8 bases in between. The CDR3 contains 14 residues. CDR1 and CDR2 (germline): SQVTM, ANQGSEA. Here the CDR3 reads CSVEKGGSGNTIYF. In DNA, the CDR3 is TGCAGCGTTGAAAAGGGAGGCTCTGGAAACACCATATATTTT.

The chain employs TRBV14 and TRBJ1-1; no clear D gene. This CDR3 is 13 amino acids long. V was clipped by 3 bases and J by 3 bases, with 8 bases between them. The germline V gene has CDR1 SGHDN and CDR2 FVKESK. The CDR3 DNA reads TGTGCCAGCAGCCACGACCGGGACACTGAAGCTTTCTTT. It encodes CASSHDRDTEAFF.

This clone has a handful of counts. The chain links TRBV10-3 to TRBJ2-1, with D perhaps TRBD2 (6 bases). CDR3 length equals 15 residues. Deletions cut 4 bases from V and 6 bases from J, with 16 bases between. The V gene's germline CDR1 is ENHRY and CDR2 SYGVKD. CDR3 loop: CAISGDPTSLNEQFF. The CDR3 nucleotides read TGTGCCATCAGTGGGGACCCGACTAGTCTCAATGAGCAGTTCTTC.

The CDR3: CASSIDRSSGRASPGELFF. DNA of the CDR3: TGTGCCAGTAGTATAGATCGTTCTAGCGGGAGGGCCTCCCCCGGGGAGCTGTTTTTT. This sequence joins TRBV19 and TRBJ2-2; 12 positions agree with TRBD2. Germline CDR1 reads LNHDA; CDR2 reads SQIVND (reference sequence). This CDR3 contains 19 residues. With V trimmed by 0 bases and J by 6 bases, 11 bases remained unmatched.

This sequence joins TRBV2 and TRBJ1-3, with D hard to call. CDR1 SNHLY and CDR2 FYNNEI come from the germline V gene. This CDR3 spans 17 amino acids. With 4 bases removed from V and 0 bases from J, the gap between germline ends came to 16 bases. In nucleotides, the CDR3 is TGTGCCAGCAGTGGATACAGCGGTCTTTTCTCTGGAAACACCATATATTTT. Translating it yields CASSGYSGLFSGNTIYF.

This clone showed up just a few times. The V and J genes are TRBV24-1 and TRBJ2-1; 9 bases fit TRBD2. V lost 9 bases to trimming and J lost 9 bases; unmatched junction nucleotides: 11. This CDR3 contains 14 residues. The V gene's germline CDR1 is KGHDR and CDR2 SFDVKD. CDR3: CATAAGGRGTEQFF. In DNA, the CDR3 is TGTGCCACCGCAGCGGGAGGTAGGGGCACTGAGCAGTTCTTC.

The chain combines TRBV5-5 with TRBJ1-2; D not certain. This CDR3 is built from 12 residues. Per germline, CDR1 SGHKS and CDR2 YYEKEE (reference sequence). V shed 4 bases and J shed 2 bases, with 6 bases lying between them. CDR3 nucleotide sequence: TGTGCCAGCAGCACGAGGAACTATGGCTACACCTTC. Protein product: CASSTRNYGYTF.

CDR3 coding DNA: TGTGCCAGCAGTTACAGGGGGCCTGGAAACACCATATATTTT. It encodes CASSYRGPGNTIYF. This chain uses TRBV6-2 or TRBV6-3 with TRBJ1-3, with 7 bases that match TRBD1. Trimming at V came to 2 bases and at J to 2 bases, leaving 0 bases not matched to a gene. CDR3 length equals 14 residues. Germline CDR1 and CDR2: MNHEY and SVGEGT.

The V call is TRBV29-1, the J call TRBJ2-7; TRBD2 aligns across 7 bases. The CDR3 loop spans 12 amino acids. The trim removed 7 bases at V and 10 bases at J, leaving 13 bases unmatched. From germline, CDR1 is SQVTM and CDR2 ANQGSEA. The DNA of the CDR3 is TGCAGCGCCGTGGGCGGGAGAACCGAACAGTACTTC. As protein: CSAVGGRTEQYF.

The CDR3 nucleotides are TGTGCCAGCAGCTCAGGACAGGGGCCCTACGAGCAGTACTTC. Its protein product is CASSSGQGPYEQYF. The rearrangement joins TRBV7-3 to TRBJ2-7; 9 positions match TRBD1. This CDR3 has 14 amino acids. Germline-derived CDR1 and CDR2 are SGHTA and FQGTGA. Trimming took 4 bases from V and 2 from J; bases not matched to a gene: 3.

CDR3 in DNA: TGTGCCTGGGCGAAGGCGGGGACAGGGGTTTACGAGCAGTACTTC. It specifies CAWAKAGTGVYEQYF. The chain links TRBV30 to TRBJ2-7; 10 bases fit TRBD1. Trimming took 5 bases from V and 4 from J; bases not matched to a gene: 11. CDR3 length: 15 residues. Germline CDR1 GTSNPN, CDR2 SVGIG (reference sequence).

V usage is TRBV18 and J usage is TRBJ2-7, with D unresolved. This CDR3 has 13 residues. Per the germline V gene, CDR1 is KGHSH and CDR2 is LQKENI. The V and J ends lost 2 bases and 5 bases respectively, with 10 bases between them. The CDR3 DNA reads TGTGCCAGCTCACCAACCAGGATCGACGAGCAGTACTTC. It translates to CASSPTRIDEQYF.

This clone was observed once. This chain connects TRBV5-1 to TRBJ2-3, with 7 positions matching TRBD2. The J segment lost 2 bases and the V segment lost 0 bases, leaving 9 bases of the junction unmatched. CDR1 and CDR2 from the germline V gene are SGHRS and YFSETQ. The CDR3 sequence is 17 residues long. The CDR3 protein is CASSLGSTSRYTDTQYF. The CDR3 nucleotides read TGCGCCAGCAGCTTGGGGTCGACTAGCAGATACACAGATACGCAGTATTTT.

The chain links TRBV4-3 to TRBJ1-1; 7 bases are shared with TRBD1. This CDR3 spans 15 amino acids. Germline V gives CDR1 LGHNA, CDR2 YSLEER. V shed 0 bases, J shed 9 bases, and the junction held 10 bases outside the gene matches. CDR3 bases: TGCGCCAGCAGCCAAGATCGAGGGGGCTCTCGCCAAGCTTTCTTT. Translation: CASSQDRGGSRQAFF.